This T cell receptor (beta chain) was sequenced for a study of T cells in Graves' hyperthyroidism and ophthalmopathy. Uncontrolled infection, other autoimmune disease, pregnancy or lactation led to exclusion. TCR beta CDR3 region amplification was performed from RNA transcripts. A first-round RT-PCR of the TCR CDR3 used the HTBI primer set. TCRdb re-called the multiplex PCR reads with MiXCR, one entry per CDR3 protein. The sample contains a few hundred thousand distinct CDR3 sequences, roughly 15% of which appear only once. The TCR was taken from a young woman with Graves' ophthalmopathy. The source material was blood.

For the CDR3, the DNA is TGTGCCAGCGGGACAGATAATGAAAAACTGTTTTTT. Translated, it gives CASGTDNEKLFF. The V gene is TRBV6-2 or TRBV6-3, the J gene TRBJ1-4, with 7 bases matching TRBD1. This CDR3 is 12 amino acids long. Trimming took 8 bases from V and 4 from J; bases not matched to a gene: 1. Germline loops: CDR1 MNHEY, CDR2 SVGEGT.